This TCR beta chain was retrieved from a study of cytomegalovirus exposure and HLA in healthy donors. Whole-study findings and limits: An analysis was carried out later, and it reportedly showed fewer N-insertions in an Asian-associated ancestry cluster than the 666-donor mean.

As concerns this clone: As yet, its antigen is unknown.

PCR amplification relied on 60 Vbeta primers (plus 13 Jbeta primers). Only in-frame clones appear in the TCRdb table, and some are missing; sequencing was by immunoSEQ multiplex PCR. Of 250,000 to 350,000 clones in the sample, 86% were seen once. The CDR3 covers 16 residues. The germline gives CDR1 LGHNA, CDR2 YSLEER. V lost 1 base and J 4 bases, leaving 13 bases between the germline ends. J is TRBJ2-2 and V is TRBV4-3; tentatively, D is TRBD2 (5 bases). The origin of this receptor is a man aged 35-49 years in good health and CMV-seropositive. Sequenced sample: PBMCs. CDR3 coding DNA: TGCGCCAGCAGCCAAGGGCTGGCGGGTCCCACCGGGGAGCTGTTTTTT. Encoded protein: CASSQGLAGPTGELFF.